This T cell receptor beta chain was observed in a study of shared clonotypes between healthy human individuals. Whole-study findings and limits: Generation of non-shared clonotypes was less probable than generation of clonotypes shared by all four donors.

TCRdb's copy holds only in-frame clones and misses some; the assay was immunoSEQ multiplex PCR. Of approximately 180,000 clones listed, about 93% are singletons. Details on this clone: Its specificity is not known.

Adults of Caucasian background living in Nashville, Tennessee made up all donors. The CDR3 totals 11 residues. Germline V gene lookup returns CDR1 MNHNY and CDR2 SVGAGI (reference sequence). Trimming left V 6 bases short and J 12 bases short, with 14 bases between. The rearrangement uses TRBV6-6 and TRBJ1-1, with D uncertain. Specimen: naive CD4+ T cells sorted from blood. Described subset: CD45RA+ positively selected. The sequence came from a woman aged 30 to 39 in good health. The chain's CDR3 is CASSNGVRTFF. The CDR3 DNA is TGTGCCAGCAGCAATGGGGTTCGTACTTTCTTT.